The 8 T cell receptor beta chains listed next were all sequenced from one sample in a study of Graves' ophthalmopathy and Graves' hyperthyroidism (dated by TCRdb to 2017 to 2018). Data came from an Illumina HiSeq 2000. TCR beta CDR3 regions were amplified from RNA transcripts for repertoire sequencing. HTBI primers and the Qiagen OneStep RT-PCR kit were used in a first-round RT-PCR, which was followed by a second-round multiplex PCR, size selection and purification. The public reads were run again by TCRdb, first through fastp at Q25 and then through MiXCR, and only productive beta chains were kept. Rows merge per CDR3 protein into single entries with the most common DNA and genes. The sample table contains about 420,000 distinct CDR3 sequences; only one count was recorded for around 21% of them. The top ten constitute under 3.5% of the sample. Sequenced input: peripheral blood. Receptors were obtained from a woman between 18 and 30 years old with stable Graves' hyperthyroidism. Donor details come from another sample of the same person, matched by shared clones.

This clonotype was found many times. This chain uses TRBV15 with TRBJ1-2, with D perhaps matching TRBD1 (5 bases). V was cut by 1 base and J by 3 bases, with 9 bases left in between. The CDR3 sequence is 14 residues long. Germline V CDR1 and CDR2: LNHNV, YYDKDF (reference sequence). The CDR3 sequence is CATSRALTDYGYTF. Here the CDR3 DNA reads TGTGCCACCAGCAGAGCGCTGACAGACTATGGCTACACCTTC.

There are a few counts of this clonotype. The chain employs TRBV10-3 and TRBJ2-7; a possible D gene is TRBD2 (7 bases). Per germline, CDR1 ENHRY and CDR2 SYGVKD. This CDR3 region has 14 residues. V was cut by 10 bases and J by 1 base, with 17 bases left in between. The CDR3 nucleotides are TGTGCCACAAGAGGGGGGGGGATTTCCTACGAGCAGTACTTC. As protein: CATRGGGISYEQYF.

This clonotype was seen at least ten times. This chain connects TRBV4-1 to TRBJ2-5; D not certain. The CDR3 loop spans 14 amino acids. Germline V gives CDR1 MGHRA, CDR2 YSYEKL. Trimming took 0 bases from V and 1 from J, leaving 6 bases between them. Here the CDR3 reads CASSQEKIQETQYF. Here the CDR3 DNA reads TGCGCCAGCAGCCAAGAAAAAATCCAAGAGACCCAGTACTTC.

Many counts were recorded for this clonotype. Mismatch with germline at one junction end may stem from a read error. This chain joins TRBV19 and TRBJ2-4; D possibly matches TRBD1 or TRBD2 (6 bases each). Germline CDR1 and CDR2: LNHDA and SQIVND (reference sequence). The CDR3 runs 13 residues. CDR3 residues: CASSGGRRNIKYF. CDR3 in DNA: TGTGCCAGTAGTGGGGGGCGGCGGAACATTAAGTACTTC.

As regards this clonotype: This may be a read error, as it is one base from a much larger clone. CDR3 DNA: TGTGCCAGCAGTCCCAGGGACAGGGGATCCCGAGAGACCCTGTACTTC. Residues: CASSPRDRGSRETLYF. The rearrangement links TRBV12-3 or TRBV12-4 to TRBJ2-5; 10 nucleotides align to TRBD1. This CDR3 region has 16 residues.

In this sample, this clonotype turned up many times. The rearrangement uses TRBV12-3 or TRBV12-4 and TRBJ2-7; D unresolved. There are 13 residues in the CDR3. The V and J ends lost 3 bases and 2 bases respectively, with 8 bases between them. CDR3 loop: CASSFAEPYEQYF. The CDR3 bases are TGTGCCAGCAGTTTTGCGGAACCCTACGAGCAGTACTTC.

This clonotype was recorded many times. The genes are TRBV12-3 or TRBV12-4 and TRBJ2-7; maybe TRBD1 (7 bases). The CDR3 spans 13 residues. Trimming took 8 bases from V and 6 from J, leaving 17 bases between them. The DNA for the CDR3 is TGTGCCAGCGGTCAGGGGGGAATGGGCGAGCAGTACTTC. It translates to CASGQGGMGEQYF.

This clonotype was counted ten times or more. V usage is TRBV12-3 or TRBV12-4 and J usage is TRBJ1-5; 10 bases agree with TRBD1. The CDR3 is made up of 13 amino acids. With V trimmed by 6 bases and J by 9 bases, 5 bases remained unmatched. The CDR3: CASSSDRGRPQHF. DNA of the CDR3: TGTGCCAGCAGCTCGGACAGGGGGAGGCCCCAGCATTTT.